This T cell receptor beta chain is drawn from a study of T cell repertoires in ileal Crohn's disease. Study-level information: The M0 sample came from the inflamed ileal portion of the resected specimen.

Worth noting for this clone: Its antigen is not known.

Germline CDR1 is LGHNA and CDR2 is YNFKEQ. The V and J ends lost 0 bases and 0 bases respectively, with 14 bases between them. The CDR3 consists of 18 residues. The assay was immunoSEQ multiplex PCR, and TCRdb's table has in-frame clones only and misses some. The sample lists 7,400 or so clones, around 85% occurring once. Study results and limitations: High-frequency clones were more common in sorted CD8 than CD4 cells.

Time point noted: inflamed ileum from the surgical specimen. This clonotype originated in an adult with Crohn's disease. The chain employs TRBV4-2 and TRBJ2-2; D is uncertain. Specimen: ileal tissue. CDR3 protein: CASSQDDGYRANTGELFF. The CDR3 DNA sequence: TGTGCCAGCAGCCAAGATGATGGTTACCGCGCGAACACCGGGGAGCTGTTTTTT.